This T cell receptor (beta chain) comes out of a study of T cells after yellow fever vaccination. Study-wide results and caveats: Weaker overall was a secondary response that nonetheless peaked faster, on day 5 versus 15. Once the booster was given, most primary-vaccination clones reappeared, at approximately 97% for CD4 and around 90% for CD8.

Template switching with 5'RACE generated the TCR cDNA and added a universal primer site and UMIs. TCRdb itself ran the 5' RACE reads through MiXCR, one entry per CDR3 protein. The sample lists 350,000 to 550,000 distinct CDR3 sequences; about 19% were seen once. Comment on this clonotype: Its target is not known.

The specimen comprised PBMCs, sampled before the yellow fever booster vaccination. This TCR was recovered from a man younger than 35 who received the YFV17D yellow fever vaccine.

The CDR3 DNA sequence: TGTGCCAGCAGTTACCCCCCGGAGACCCAGTACTTC. Translating it yields CASSYPPETQYF. The V call is TRBV6-5, the J call TRBJ2-5; D is unresolved. The germline CDR1 and CDR2 sequences are MNHEY and SVGAGI. Between the trimmed V and J ends, which lost 2 bases and 5 bases, there was a span of 6 bases. The CDR3 contains 12 residues.